The 7 T cell receptor beta chains reported below all come from one sample, sequenced in a study of T cell repertoires and HLA-DP antigens. Only in-frame clones appear in the TCRdb table, and some are missing; sequencing was by immunoSEQ multiplex PCR. The sample has approximately 2,000 clones; roughly 72% are singletons. HeLa cells expressing allogeneic DPB1 restimulated the approximately 15-day-expanded CD4+ cells for about 23 h. Cells were stimulated with HeLa cells transduced with HLA-DPA1/DPB1, HLA-DM, invariant chain and CD80. Input material: CD137- CD4+ T cells from cultured PBMCs. These receptors all come from a man aged 50 or older in good health and CMV-seronegative.

The chain joins TRBV29-1 to TRBJ2-1; the D gene is possibly TRBD2 (6 bases). The ends were cut back, 4 bases at V and 9 bases at J, with 10 bases in the middle. The CDR3 consists of 11 residues. Germline V gene lookup returns CDR1 SQVTM and CDR2 ANQGSEA. CDR3 residues: CSVAQGGEQFF. The CDR3 bases are TGCAGCGTTGCGCAGGGAGGTGAGCAGTTCTTC.

This sequence joins TRBV19 and TRBJ1-5; maybe TRBD1 (6 bases). V shed 4 bases and J shed 0 bases, with 13 bases lying between them. This CDR3 is 16 amino acids long. Germline lookup yields CDR1 LNHDA and CDR2 SQIVND (reference sequence). CDR3 sequence reads: CASSKGQTYSNQPQHF. CDR3 in DNA: TGTGCCAGTAGTAAAGGACAGACCTATAGCAATCAGCCCCAGCATTTT.

The table lists this clone with a few counts. This chain links TRBV6-6 with TRBJ1-2, with TRBD1 matching over 7 bases. Germline values: CDR1 MNHNY, CDR2 SVGAGI (reference sequence). The CDR3 covers 11 residues. J gave up 10 bases and V 7 bases, and 6 bases lay outside the gene matches. CDR3 nucleotides: TGTGCCAGCACTGACAGGGCCCTCTACACCTTC. Encoded protein: CASTDRALYTF.

The genes are TRBV4-1 and TRBJ1-3; no reliable D call. CDR1 and CDR2 (germline): MGHRA, YSYEKL. The CDR3 has 16 residues. V was clipped by 3 bases and J by 0 bases, with 12 bases between them. The CDR3 DNA follows: TGCGCCAGCAGCCAGATCCTCTCTCTCTCTGGAAACACCATATATTTT. This translates into CASSQILSLSGNTIYF.

CDR3 protein: CSAKVGETQYF. DNA for the CDR3: TGCAGTGCTAAGGTGGGGGAGACCCAGTACTTC. The J gene is TRBJ2-5, the V gene TRBV20-1; D uncertain. Germline CDR1 is DFQATT and CDR2 is SNEGSKA (reference sequence). The CDR3 has 11 amino acids. Trimming removed 4 bases at V and 5 bases at J, with 8 bases between.

This clone has a single count. The chain is built from TRBV11-3 and TRBJ2-3, with 7 bases aligning to TRBD1. CDR1 is SGHNT and CDR2 is YENEEA in the germline V gene. This CDR3 is built from 16 residues. The J segment lost 1 base and the V segment lost 2 bases, leaving 6 bases of the junction unmatched. The CDR3 spells CASSLRKGAGTDTQYF. In DNA form, the CDR3 reads TGTGCCAGCAGCTTACGGAAGGGGGCCGGCACAGATACGCAGTATTTT.

The V and J genes are TRBV4-1 and TRBJ1-6; 9 nucleotides match TRBD1. The length of the CDR3 is 15 residues. Trimming took 6 bases from V and 7 from J; bases not matched to a gene: 7. Germline V lookup: CDR1 MGHRA, CDR2 YSYEKL. CDR3 sequence: CASSTRDRGNSPLHF. CDR3 nucleotide sequence: TGCGCCAGCAGTACCCGTGACAGGGGGAATTCACCCCTCCACTTT.